The 25 T cell receptor beta chains below all came from one sample that was sequenced in a study of blood T cells in healthy people across ages. The use of a sample-barcoded 5' primer and a J-beta primer mix characterized a second PCR of 7 to 11 cycles. TCRdb reprocessed the 5' RACE reads via MiXCR and lists one record per CDR3 protein. The sample shows about 760,000 distinct CDR3 sequences, more than 55% of them seen only once. What was sequenced was blood. The receptor set was obtained from a man aged 35-49 years in good health.

The chain carries TRBV3-1 and TRBJ1-6; 7 bases agree with TRBD1. The CDR3 has 16 amino acids. Germline loops: CDR1 LGHDT, CDR2 YNNKEL (reference sequence). J lost 10 bases, V lost 1 base, and 10 bases had no gene match. CDR3 amino acids: CASSQGGGGGRSPLHF. The CDR3 coding sequence is TGTGCCAGCAGCCAAGGCGGAGGGGGCGGCCGATCACCCCTCCACTTT.

This chain links TRBV4-2 with TRBJ1-2; TRBD1 agrees at 10 bases. The CDR3 extends over 14 amino acids. The germline gives CDR1 LGHNA, CDR2 YNFKEQ. Trimming cost V 1 base and J 6 bases; bases outside gene matches: 2. The CDR3, as DNA: TGTGCCAGCAGCCAAGGGGGGACAGGGGATGGCTACACCTTC. Protein sequence: CASSQGGTGDGYTF.

Comment on this clonotype: It may be a read error: a sequence one base away is much more abundant. This chain uses TRBV10-3 with TRBJ2-7; 7 bases line up with TRBD2. Germline assignment: CDR1 ENHRY and CDR2 SYGVKD. V gave up 4 bases and J gave up 7 bases; unmatched junction bases: 13. The CDR3 length is 15 residues. This chain's CDR3 is CAISGGGDPAGEQYF. CDR3 bases: TGTGCCATCAGTGGCGGGGGAGACCCGGCGGGGGAGCAGTACTTC.

The rearrangement links TRBV28 to TRBJ2-7, with D unresolved. With 5 bases removed from V and 2 bases from J, the gap between germline ends came to 13 bases. This CDR3 region has 14 residues. From germline, CDR1 is MDHEN and CDR2 SYDVKM. The chain's CDR3 is CASSRPINPYEQYF. The CDR3 region has the DNA TGTGCCAGCAGTAGGCCAATTAACCCCTACGAGCAGTACTTC.

The CDR3 protein is CASSHNLAGERETQYF. In DNA form, the CDR3 reads TGTGCCAGCAGTCACAACCTAGCGGGAGAGCGAGAGACCCAGTACTTC. This chain joins TRBV6-2 or TRBV6-3 and TRBJ2-7; 10 positions match TRBD2. The J call may be incorrect, as the DNA end agrees better with TRBJ2-5. Germline CDR1 is MNHEY and CDR2 is SVGEGT. CDR3 length equals 16 residues.

The J gene is TRBJ2-1, the V gene TRBV20-1; D is possibly TRBD2 (6 bases). This CDR3 comprises 13 residues. Trimming took off 3 bases at V and 7 bases at J, with 13 bases between the two ends. Germline V gene sequence: CDR1 DFQATT, CDR2 SNEGSKA (reference sequence). DNA for the CDR3: TGCAGTGCTAGTCGAGCGGGTAAAAATGAGCAGTTCTTC. It encodes CSASRAGKNEQFF.

This chain links TRBV4-3 with TRBJ1-2, with D possibly TRBD1 on 6 matching bases. This CDR3 comprises 15 residues. Trimming took 3 bases from V and 2 from J, leaving 13 bases between them. Germline V gene sequence: CDR1 LGHNA, CDR2 YSLEER. The CDR3 sequence: CASSHPGVGNYGYTF. In DNA form, the CDR3 reads TGCGCCAGCAGCCACCCAGGGGTAGGAAACTATGGCTACACCTTC.

This clonotype was observed a handful of times. The J gene is TRBJ2-4, the V gene TRBV20-1, with 11 bases fitting TRBD2. The last part of the DNA fits TRBJ2-7 better; the J call may be wrong. This CDR3 region has 15 residues. In germline, CDR1 is DFQATT, CDR2 SNEGSKA (reference sequence). The CDR3 region is CSARVLGLADLEQYF. As DNA, the CDR3 is TGCAGTGCTAGAGTTTTGGGACTAGCGGACCTCGAGCAGTACTTC.

The V gene is TRBV18, the J gene TRBJ1-4, with D unclear. Germline V gene sequence: CDR1 KGHSH, CDR2 LQKENI. V was cut by 0 bases and J by 7 bases, with 15 bases left in between. The CDR3 runs 16 residues. The CDR3 nucleotides are TGTGCCAGCTCACCACCCAAGTCTGGCCTGGTTGAAAAACTGTTTTTT. Amino acids: CASSPPKSGLVEKLFF.

The gene calls are TRBV20-1 and TRBJ2-5; D is perhaps TRBD2 (7 bases). The V end lost 6 bases, the J end lost 1 base, and 12 bases lay between the germline ends. Germline V gene data show CDR1 as DFQATT and CDR2 as SNEGSKA (reference sequence). CDR3 length equals 13 residues. The CDR3 DNA sequence: TGCAGTGCGGGAGGGGGAATCCAAGAGACCCAGTACTTC. Amino acid sequence: CSAGGGIQETQYF.

The chain links TRBV18 to TRBJ1-2, with a tentative D call TRBD1 (5 bases). Germline V gives CDR1 KGHSH, CDR2 LQKENI. V was trimmed by 3 bases and J by 0 bases, leaving 20 bases between them. This CDR3 spans 18 amino acids. Here the CDR3 reads CASSPLSRLDNANYGYTF. The DNA of the CDR3 is TGTGCCAGCTCACCTTTGTCCCGTTTGGACAACGCTAACTATGGCTACACCTTC.

The rearrangement uses TRBV4-1 and TRBJ2-4; TRBD2 matches at 12 bases. The CDR3 totals 17 residues. In germline, CDR1 is MGHRA, CDR2 YSYEKL. The V gene end was trimmed by 5 bases and the J gene end by 0 bases; junction bases not matched to a gene: 5. The CDR3 protein is CASSSLTSGGAKNIQYF. The CDR3 DNA follows: TGCGCCAGCAGCTCTTTGACTAGCGGGGGAGCCAAAAACATTCAGTACTTC.

V usage is TRBV4-3 and J usage is TRBJ2-5; 9 bases are a match to TRBD1. The CDR3 length is 14 residues. In germline, CDR1 is LGHNA, CDR2 YSLEER. The J segment lost 11 bases and the V segment lost 2 bases, leaving 9 bases of the junction unmatched. CDR3 in amino acids: CASSQIGGTGKQYF. CDR3 sequence (DNA): TGCGCCAGCAGCCAAATTGGTGGGACAGGGAAGCAGTACTTC.

V and J are TRBV24-1 and TRBJ2-5; 9 nucleotides line up with TRBD1. With the DNA end fitting TRBJ2-7 better, the J assignment may be wrong. Germline CDR1 is KGHDR and CDR2 is SFDVKD. The CDR3 spans 14 residues. The CDR3 is CATSAGTGSDEQYF. DNA of the CDR3: TGTGCCACCAGTGCCGGGACAGGGAGCGACGAGCAGTACTTC.

For this clonotype: An end of the junction differs from the germline gene, which may be a read error. This chain joins TRBV29-1 and TRBJ1-1; D is undetermined. There are 14 residues in the CDR3. Germline CDR1 and CDR2: SQVTM and ANQGSEA. The chain's CDR3 is CSVVRNSMNTEAYF. CDR3 nucleotide sequence: TGCAGCGTTGTTCGGAATAGTATGAACACTGAAGCTTACTTT.

This clonotype was seen more than once but under ten times. This sequence joins TRBV5-1 and TRBJ2-3; D not certain. Germline-derived CDR1 and CDR2 are SGHRS and YFSETQ. Trimming took 0 bases from V and 0 from J, leaving 11 bases between them. CDR3 length: 16 residues. For the CDR3, the DNA is TGCGCCAGCAGCTTGGCCCCGCATACAAGCACAGATACGCAGTATTTT. Translating gives CASSLAPHTSTDTQYF.

Worth noting for this clonotype: The junction and the germline gene differ at one end; a read error may be behind it. The genes are TRBV6-2 or TRBV6-3 and TRBJ2-5, with D perhaps TRBD2 (5 bases). This CDR3 comprises 13 residues. Germline lookup yields CDR1 MNHEY and CDR2 SVGEGT. CDR3 amino acids: CVSREPGQETQYF. In DNA form, the CDR3 reads TGTGTCAGCAGAGAGCCGGGACAAGAGACCCAGTACTTC.

The chain uses TRBV12-3 or TRBV12-4 and TRBJ2-5; 8 nucleotides match TRBD2. V shed 2 bases, J shed 5 bases, and the junction held 13 bases outside the gene matches. This CDR3 is built from 17 residues. In nucleotides, the CDR3 is TGTGCCAGCAGTTTATGGGCGATAGCGGGGTCTCTGGAGACCCAGTACTTC. Translation: CASSLWAIAGSLETQYF.

The chain employs TRBV7-3 and TRBJ2-2, with 7 bases aligning to TRBD2. J gave up 8 bases and V 2 bases, and 5 bases lay outside the gene matches. The CDR3 is made up of 14 amino acids. Germline V gives CDR1 SGHTA, CDR2 FQGTGA. CDR3 sequence (DNA): TGTGCCAGCAGCTTAGCGGGAGTCCCAGGGGAGCTGTTTTTT. This codes for CASSLAGVPGELFF.

As regards this clonotype: The junction and the germline gene differ at one end; a read error may be behind it. The rearrangement links TRBV7-2 to TRBJ1-6; D is ambiguous. This CDR3 has 17 amino acids. Germline V CDR1 and CDR2: SGHTA, FQGNSA. CDR3 DNA: TGTGCCAGCAGCTTAGTTAGTCCAGGACCCTGGCATTCGCCCCTCCACTTT. As protein: CASSLVSPGPWHSPLHF.

There are a few counts of this clonotype. The rearrangement links TRBV7-2 to TRBJ1-2; D unclear. This CDR3 spans 14 amino acids. Germline CDR1 is SGHTA and CDR2 is FQGNSA. Between the trimmed V and J ends, which lost 2 bases and 0 bases, there was a span of 7 bases. The CDR3 loop reads CASSLFTPNYGYTF. In DNA form, the CDR3 reads TGTGCCAGCAGCTTATTTACTCCTAACTATGGCTACACCTTC.

The V and J genes are TRBV20-1 and TRBJ1-2; D is unresolved. Germline CDR1 is DFQATT and CDR2 is SNEGSKA (reference sequence). This CDR3 is 12 amino acids long. V lost 5 bases, J lost 4 bases, and 11 bases lay in between. The DNA of the CDR3 is TGCAGTGCTGGAGGGTACACCTATGGCTACACCTTC. Protein: CSAGGYTYGYTF.

This rearrangement joins TRBV7-2 to TRBJ2-4, with D possibly matching TRBD2 (6 bases). TRBJ2-5 explains the end of the DNA better; the J call may be wrong. The CDR3 extends over 16 amino acids. CDR1 and CDR2 from the germline V gene are SGHTA and FQGNSA. The CDR3 bases are TGTGCCAGCAGCTTAAGAGGGGACTTATTAGTGGAGACCCAGTACTTC. Protein: CASSLRGDLLVETQYF.

This clonotype was observed a few times. This sequence joins TRBV4-2 and TRBJ2-7; the match to TRBD1 covers 10 bases. Germline V lookup: CDR1 LGHNA, CDR2 YNFKEQ. The CDR3 sequence is 16 residues long. J lost 5 bases, V lost 0 bases, and 7 bases had no gene match. The CDR3 DNA follows: TGTGCCAGCAGCCAAGAACCCGGGACAGGGGTCCACGAGCAGTACTTC. The encoded protein is CASSQEPGTGVHEQYF.

V and J are TRBV6-1 and TRBJ1-2; D remains unclear. CDR3 size: 13 residues. V lost 6 bases to trimming and J lost 6 bases, with 14 bases between them. The germline CDR1 and CDR2 sequences are MNHNS and SASEGT. The CDR3 spells CASSNSWRDGYTF. The CDR3 DNA reads as TGTGCCAGCAGCAACTCCTGGAGGGATGGCTACACCTTC.